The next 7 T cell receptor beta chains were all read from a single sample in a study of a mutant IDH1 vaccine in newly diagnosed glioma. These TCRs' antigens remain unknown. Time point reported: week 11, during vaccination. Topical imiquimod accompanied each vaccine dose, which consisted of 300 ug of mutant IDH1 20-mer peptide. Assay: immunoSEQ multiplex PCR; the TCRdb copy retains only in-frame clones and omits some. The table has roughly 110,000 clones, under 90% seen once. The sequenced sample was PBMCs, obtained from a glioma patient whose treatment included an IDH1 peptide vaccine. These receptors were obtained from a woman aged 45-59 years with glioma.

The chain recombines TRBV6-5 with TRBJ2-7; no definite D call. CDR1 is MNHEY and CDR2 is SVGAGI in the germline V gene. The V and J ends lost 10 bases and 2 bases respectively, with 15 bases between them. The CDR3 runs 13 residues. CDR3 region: CATQRGHTYEQYF. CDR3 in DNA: TGTGCCACCCAGCGAGGCCATACCTACGAGCAGTACTTC.

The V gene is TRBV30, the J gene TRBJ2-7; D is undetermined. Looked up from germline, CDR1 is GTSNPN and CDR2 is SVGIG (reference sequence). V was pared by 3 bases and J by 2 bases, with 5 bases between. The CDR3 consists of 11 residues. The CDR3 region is CAWSSPYEQYF. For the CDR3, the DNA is TGTGCCTGGAGCTCCCCCTACGAGCAGTACTTC.

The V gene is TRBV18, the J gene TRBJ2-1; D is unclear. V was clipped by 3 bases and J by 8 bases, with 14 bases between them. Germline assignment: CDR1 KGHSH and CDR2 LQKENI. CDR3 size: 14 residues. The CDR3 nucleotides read TGTGCCAGCTCACCCGAAGATCCCCCATATGAGCAGTTCTTC. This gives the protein CASSPEDPPYEQFF.

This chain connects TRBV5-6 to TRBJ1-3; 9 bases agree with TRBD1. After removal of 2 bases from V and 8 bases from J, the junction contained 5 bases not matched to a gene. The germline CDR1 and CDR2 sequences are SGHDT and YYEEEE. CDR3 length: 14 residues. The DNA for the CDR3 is TGTGCCAGCAGCTTAACAGGGGGCGCATACACCATATATTTT. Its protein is CASSLTGGAYTIYF.

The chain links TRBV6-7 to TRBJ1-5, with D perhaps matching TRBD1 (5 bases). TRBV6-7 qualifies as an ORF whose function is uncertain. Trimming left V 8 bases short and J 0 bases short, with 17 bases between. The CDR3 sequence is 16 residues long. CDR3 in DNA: TGTGCCAGCTTCTTATGGGGGGGTCTTAGCAATCAGCCCCAGCATTTT. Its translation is CASFLWGGLSNQPQHF.

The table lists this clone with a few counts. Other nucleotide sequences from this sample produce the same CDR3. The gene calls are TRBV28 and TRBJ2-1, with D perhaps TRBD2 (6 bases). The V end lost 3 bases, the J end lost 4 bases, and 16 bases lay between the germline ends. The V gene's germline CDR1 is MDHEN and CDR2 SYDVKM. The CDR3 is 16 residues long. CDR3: CASSLSLAGVYNEQFF. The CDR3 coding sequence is TGTGCCAGCAGTTTGTCACTAGCAGGCGTTTACAATGAGCAGTTCTTC.

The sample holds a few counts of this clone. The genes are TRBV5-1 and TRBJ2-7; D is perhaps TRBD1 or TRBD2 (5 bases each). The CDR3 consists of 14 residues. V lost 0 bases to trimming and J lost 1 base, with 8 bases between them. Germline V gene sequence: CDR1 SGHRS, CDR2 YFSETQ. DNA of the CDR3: TGCGCCAGCAGCTTGGCGGGACGGTCCTACGAGCAGTACTTC. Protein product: CASSLAGRSYEQYF.